The clone carrying this T cell receptor beta chain was picked up a small number of times. Its antigen is unidentified. The sample is drawn from a study of T cells after yellow fever vaccination. As for the study in general: The fractions with low cell numbers were processed using SMART-Seq v4 Ultra Low Input.

Whole-study results and caveats: A weaker secondary response peaked on day 5, the primary on day 15.

UMIs and a universal primer site were added when TCR cDNA was made by 5'RACE template switching. TCRdb recomputed calls from the 5' RACE reads with MiXCR, one row per CDR3 protein. The table has about 360,000 distinct CDR3 sequences, roughly 6.1% seen once. The input for sequencing was PBMCs, taken 5 days after the yellow fever booster vaccination. The TCR originated in a man younger than 40 who received the YFV17D yellow fever vaccine.

In nucleotides, the CDR3 is TGCGCCAGCAGCACCCCAAACCGACTAGCGGGGAAGGACAATGAGCAGTTCTTC. Protein product: CASSTPNRLAGKDNEQFF. This chain connects TRBV5-1 to TRBJ2-1; TRBD2 agrees at 11 bases. The germline gives CDR1 SGHRS, CDR2 YFSETQ. The CDR3 covers 18 residues. V shed 4 bases, J shed 5 bases, and the junction held 14 bases outside the gene matches.